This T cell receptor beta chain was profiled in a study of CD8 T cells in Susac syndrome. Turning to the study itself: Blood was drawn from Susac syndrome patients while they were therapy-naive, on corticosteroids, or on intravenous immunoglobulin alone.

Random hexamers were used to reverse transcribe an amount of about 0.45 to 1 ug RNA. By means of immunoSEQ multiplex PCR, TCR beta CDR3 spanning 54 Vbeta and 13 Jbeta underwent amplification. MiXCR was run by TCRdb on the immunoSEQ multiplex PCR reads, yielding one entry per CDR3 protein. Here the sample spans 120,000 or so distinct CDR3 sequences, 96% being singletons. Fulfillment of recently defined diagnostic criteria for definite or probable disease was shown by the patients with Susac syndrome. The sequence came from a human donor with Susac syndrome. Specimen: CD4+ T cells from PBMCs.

DNA for the CDR3: TGTGCCAGCAGTGCATCCCGAGACAGCTATGGCTACACCTTC. Protein: CASSASRDSYGYTF. V usage is TRBV6-4 and J usage is TRBJ1-2, with D possibly TRBD1 on 5 matching bases. Germline V gene lookup returns CDR1 MRHNA and CDR2 SNTAGT. The V end lost 4 bases, the J end lost 4 bases, and 13 bases lay between the germline ends. CDR3 length: 14 amino acids.